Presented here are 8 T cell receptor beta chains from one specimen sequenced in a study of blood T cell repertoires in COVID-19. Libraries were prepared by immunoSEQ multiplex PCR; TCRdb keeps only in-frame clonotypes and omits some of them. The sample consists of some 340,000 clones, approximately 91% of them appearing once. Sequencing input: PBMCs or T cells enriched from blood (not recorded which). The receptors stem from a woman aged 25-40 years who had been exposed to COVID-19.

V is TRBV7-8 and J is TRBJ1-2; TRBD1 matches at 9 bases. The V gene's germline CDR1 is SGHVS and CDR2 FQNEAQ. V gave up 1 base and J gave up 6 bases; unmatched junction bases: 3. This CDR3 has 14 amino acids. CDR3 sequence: CASSLGQGGDGYTF. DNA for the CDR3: TGTGCCAGCAGCTTAGGACAGGGGGGCGATGGCTACACCTTC.

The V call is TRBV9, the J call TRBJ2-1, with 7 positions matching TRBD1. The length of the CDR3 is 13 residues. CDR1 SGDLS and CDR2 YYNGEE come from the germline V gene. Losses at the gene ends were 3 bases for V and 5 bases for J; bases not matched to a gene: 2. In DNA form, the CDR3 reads TGTGCCAGCAGCGGGGGACAGAACAATGAGCAGTTCTTC. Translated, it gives CASSGGQNNEQFF.

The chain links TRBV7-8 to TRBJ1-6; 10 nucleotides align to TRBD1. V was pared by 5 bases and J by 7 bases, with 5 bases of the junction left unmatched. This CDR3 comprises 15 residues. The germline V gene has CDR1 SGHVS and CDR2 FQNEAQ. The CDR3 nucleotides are TGTGCCAGCAGCAAAGGGACAGGGGTAAATTCACCCCTCCACTTT. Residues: CASSKGTGVNSPLHF.

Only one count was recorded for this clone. CDR3 region: CAWSVGQGGGGYTF. Written as DNA, the CDR3 is TGTGCCTGGAGTGTGGGACAGGGAGGCGGTGGCTACACCTTC. The chain recombines TRBV30 with TRBJ1-2, with TRBD1 matching over 9 bases. This CDR3 spans 14 amino acids. The V gene end was trimmed by 0 bases and the J gene end by 7 bases; junction bases not matched to a gene: 6. Germline CDR1 and CDR2: GTSNPN and SVGIG (reference sequence).

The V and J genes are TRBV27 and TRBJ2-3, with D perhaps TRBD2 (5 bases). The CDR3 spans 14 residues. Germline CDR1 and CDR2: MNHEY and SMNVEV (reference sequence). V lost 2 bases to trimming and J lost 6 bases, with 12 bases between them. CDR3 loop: CASSLDRGEDTQYF. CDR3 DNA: TGTGCCAGCAGTTTAGATCGTGGGGAGGATACGCAGTATTTT.

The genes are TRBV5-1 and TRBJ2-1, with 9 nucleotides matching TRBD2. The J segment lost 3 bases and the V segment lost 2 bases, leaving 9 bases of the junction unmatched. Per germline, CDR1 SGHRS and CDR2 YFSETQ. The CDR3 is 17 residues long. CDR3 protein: CASSFGSGGGFYNEQFF. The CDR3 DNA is TGCGCCAGCAGCTTTGGTAGCGGGGGAGGGTTCTACAATGAGCAGTTCTTC.

This CDR3 reads CASSGNLGYEQYF. The CDR3 region has the DNA TGTGCCAGTAGCGGGAATCTCGGCTACGAGCAGTACTTC. The chain is built from TRBV19 and TRBJ2-7; perhaps TRBD2 as D (5 bases). V shed 6 bases and J shed 3 bases, with 12 bases lying between them. The CDR3 spans 13 residues. CDR1 is LNHDA and CDR2 is SQIVND in the germline V gene (reference sequence).

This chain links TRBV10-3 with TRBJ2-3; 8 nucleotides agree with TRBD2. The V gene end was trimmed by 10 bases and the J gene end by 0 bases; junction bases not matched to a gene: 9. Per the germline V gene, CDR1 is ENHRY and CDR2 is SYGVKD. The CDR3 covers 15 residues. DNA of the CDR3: TGTGCCACCTGCACCGGGACTAGGAGCACAGATACGCAGTATTTT. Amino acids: CATCTGTRSTDTQYF.